Shown below are 20 T cell receptor beta chains from a single sample sequenced in a study of shared clonotypes between healthy human individuals. Sequencing was performed with immunoSEQ multiplex PCR; in TCRdb, only in-frame clones are kept and a portion is missing. The sample shows 2 million to 3 million clones, more than 80% of them seen only once. Sequenced material: naive CD4+ T cells sorted from blood. Subset described: CD45RA+ positively selected. All receptors come from a man aged 18 to 30 in good health.

This sequence joins TRBV5-1 and TRBJ2-3; TRBD2 matches 7 bases. CDR1 and CDR2 from the germline V gene are SGHRS and YFSETQ. With 0 bases clipped from V and 8 bases from J, the junction kept 3 bases outside the gene matches. The CDR3 has 13 amino acids. The CDR3 spells CASSLAGRSTQYF. As DNA, the CDR3 is TGCGCCAGCAGCTTGGCCGGGAGGAGTACGCAGTATTTT.

The rearrangement joins TRBV2 to TRBJ2-7; possible D gene TRBD1, 5 bases. Germline CDR1 is SNHLY and CDR2 is FYNNEI. V was shortened by 6 bases and J by 0 bases, with 9 bases between the two germline ends. The CDR3 covers 13 residues. This CDR3 is CASRQEISYEQYF. The CDR3 bases are TGTGCCAGCAGACAGGAGATCTCCTACGAGCAGTACTTC.

The V and J genes are TRBV2 and TRBJ1-3, with TRBD1 identical over 8 bases. Trimming cost V 5 bases and J 4 bases; bases outside gene matches: 7. CDR1 is SNHLY and CDR2 is FYNNEI in the germline V gene. CDR3 size: 15 residues. Here the CDR3 reads CASSTQGADGNTIYF. DNA of the CDR3: TGTGCCAGCAGTACTCAGGGGGCGGACGGAAACACCATATATTTT.

On this clone: The sample has other DNA sequences that encode this CDR3 too. The rearrangement joins TRBV7-9 to TRBJ2-7; D not resolved. V lost 0 bases and J lost 4, with 7 bases in between. The CDR3 contains 13 residues. CDR1 is SEHNR, CDR2 FQNEAQ, per germline (reference sequence). In DNA form, the CDR3 reads TGTGCCAGCAGCTTAGCAGGTCTGTACGAGCAGTACTTC. Amino acids: CASSLAGLYEQYF. The full variable domain, completed using reference TRBV7-9 and TRBJ2-7, is DTGVSQNPRHKITKRGQNVTFRCDPISEHNRLYWYRQTLGQGPEFLTYFQNEAQLEKSRLLSDRFSAERPKGSFSTLEIQRTEQGDSAMYLCASSLAGLYEQYFGPGTRLTVT.

This rearrangement joins TRBV10-3 to TRBJ2-2, with unresolved D. Germline CDR1 ENHRY, CDR2 SYGVKD. The V and J ends lost 3 bases and 3 bases respectively, with 5 bases between them. The length of the CDR3 is 13 residues. This chain's CDR3 is CAISDRYTGELFF. The CDR3, as DNA: TGTGCCATCAGTGACAGATACACCGGGGAGCTGTTTTTT.

The chain has TRBV7-6 and TRBJ1-1; D possibly corresponds to TRBD1 (6 bases). The length of the CDR3 is 15 residues. CDR1 is SGHVS, CDR2 FNYEAQ, per germline. The germline V and J ends were trimmed by 2 bases and 0 bases, with 10 bases remaining between them. CDR3 protein: CASSLQAGVNTEAFF. CDR3 sequence (DNA): TGTGCCAGCAGCTTACAAGCAGGGGTGAACACTGAAGCTTTCTTT.

With regard to this clone: This sample also contains other DNA sequences that code for the same CDR3. The chain has TRBV5-1 and TRBJ1-6; 7 bases match TRBD1. The CDR3 totals 16 residues. V was pared by 2 bases and J by 4 bases, with 6 bases of the junction left unmatched. Germline V gene data show CDR1 as SGHRS and CDR2 as YFSETQ. The CDR3 here is CASSLAGTAYNSPLHF. CDR3 in DNA: TGCGCCAGCAGCTTAGCCGGGACAGCATATAATTCACCCCTCCACTTT. The full variable domain, with the rest looked up from reference TRBV5-1 and TRBJ1-6, is KAGVTQTPRYLIKTRGQQVTLSCSPISGHRSVSWYQQTPGQGLQFLFEYFSETQRNKGNFPGRFSGRQFSNSRSEMNVSTLELGDSALYLCASSLAGTAYNSPLHFGNGTRLTVT.

The CDR3 reads CASSLDQLAGARWQYF. The CDR3 DNA follows: TGTGCCAGCAGCTTAGATCAATTAGCGGGGGCCCGATGGCAGTACTTC. The genes are TRBV7-2 and TRBJ2-7, with 9 bases matching TRBD2. Trimming cost V 1 base and J 9 bases; bases outside gene matches: 13. This CDR3 region has 16 residues. Germline CDR1 is SGHTA and CDR2 is FQGNSA.

This clone was observed a handful of times. The CDR3 DNA reads TGTGCCAGCGGGGGAGATATGAACACTGAAGCTTTCTTT. As protein: CASGGDMNTEAFF. This chain uses TRBV6-1 with TRBJ1-1, with D possibly matching TRBD1 (5 bases). There are 13 residues in the CDR3. V was shortened by 8 bases and J by 0 bases, with 10 bases between the two germline ends. CDR1 is MNHNS and CDR2 is SASEGT in the germline V gene.

Concerning this clone: Other DNA sequences of this sample code for an identical CDR3. V usage is TRBV5-1 and J usage is TRBJ1-2, with D unresolved. The CDR3 consists of 12 residues. Germline values: CDR1 SGHRS, CDR2 YFSETQ. V lost 0 bases and J lost 6, with 6 bases in between. For the CDR3, the DNA is TGCGCCAGCAGCTTGGAAGGAAATGGCTACACCTTC. Its translation: CASSLEGNGYTF.

V usage is TRBV27 and J usage is TRBJ2-3; TRBD1 matches 10 bases. Trimming cost V 3 bases and J 3 bases; bases outside gene matches: 6. The CDR3 covers 16 residues. The germline gives CDR1 MNHEY, CDR2 SMNVEV (reference sequence). CDR3 bases: TGTGCCAGCAGTTTGCGCGACAGGGGGCGAACAGATACGCAGTATTTT. This sequence encodes CASSLRDRGRTDTQYF.

V is TRBV10-2 and J is TRBJ1-2; no definite D call. This CDR3 is built from 12 residues. The V and J ends lost 8 bases and 5 bases respectively, with 12 bases between them. Germline V CDR1 and CDR2: WSHSY, SAAADI. The CDR3 protein is CASGVSEYGYTF. CDR3 nucleotide sequence: TGCGCCAGCGGAGTGTCGGAGTATGGCTACACCTTC.

This clone was recorded only once. The genes are TRBV30 and TRBJ1-6, with 8 bases aligning to TRBD1. The CDR3 extends over 13 amino acids. Germline V gives CDR1 GTSNPN, CDR2 SVGIG (reference sequence). Unmatched junction bases numbered 2, after V lost 0 bases and J lost 10 bases. CDR3 coding DNA: TGTGCCTGGAGTGTAAACAGGGGGTCACCCCTCCACTTT. Amino acid sequence: CAWSVNRGSPLHF.

The V gene is TRBV2, the J gene TRBJ2-7, with 9 bases that match TRBD1. CDR3 length: 15 residues. Germline loops: CDR1 SNHLY, CDR2 FYNNEI. With V trimmed by 6 bases and J by 1 base, 7 bases remained unmatched. The CDR3 DNA sequence: TGTGCCAGCAGGCGTCCCGGGACAGGGTCCTACGAGCAGTACTTC. Its translation is CASRRPGTGSYEQYF. Full variable domain (missing parts from reference TRBV2 and TRBJ2-7): EPEVTQTPSHQVTQMGQEVILRCVPISNHLYFYWYRQILGQKVEFLVSFYNNEISEKSEIFDDQFSVERPDGSNFTLKIRSTKLEDSAMYFCASRRPGTGSYEQYFGPGTRLTVT.

Points on this clone: The same CDR3 arises from other DNA sequences in this sample as well. This CDR3 is CASSRGSYEQYF. The CDR3 region has the DNA TGTGCCAGCAGTAGGGGCTCCTACGAGCAGTACTTC. The chain links TRBV5-6 to TRBJ2-7; possibly TRBD1 for D (5 bases). The CDR3 consists of 12 residues. The V gene lost 5 bases and the J gene lost 0 bases, with 6 bases spanning the gap. Per the germline V gene, CDR1 is SGHDT and CDR2 is YYEEEE.

In DNA form, the CDR3 reads TGTGCCAGCAGTTTATACCGGGGGCAACAAGAGACCCAGTACTTC. Translated: CASSLYRGQQETQYF. The chain is built from TRBV28 and TRBJ2-5, with D possibly being TRBD1 or TRBD2 (6 bases each). Trimming removed 1 base from V and 2 bases from J, with 11 bases in between. The CDR3 length is 15 residues. The germline V gene has CDR1 MDHEN and CDR2 SYDVKM.

As regards this clone: At one of its ends the junction is not consistent with the germline gene, which may arise from a read error. This sequence joins TRBV2 and TRBJ2-5; D call uncertain. This CDR3 contains 11 residues. The V gene's germline CDR1 is SNHLY and CDR2 FYNNEI. This CDR3 reads CASSGQGTQYF. The CDR3 DNA reads as TGTGCCAGCAGTGGCCAAGGGACCCAGTACTTC.

The table lists this clone with a few counts. The V gene is TRBV5-5, the J gene TRBJ1-6; D perhaps matches TRBD1 (5 bases). The CDR3 runs to 13 residues. Germline CDR1 reads SGHKS; CDR2 reads YYEKEE (reference sequence). Trimming took off 3 bases at V and 11 bases at J, with 12 bases between the two ends. CDR3 sequence (DNA): TGTGCCAGCAGCTCTACCAGGGAGACACCCCTCCACTTT. This translates into CASSSTRETPLHF.

The chain links TRBV7-2 to TRBJ2-7; the D is unclear. V lost 2 bases to trimming and J lost 9 bases, with 17 bases between them. The CDR3 length is 14 residues. CDR1 is SGHTA and CDR2 is FQGNSA in the germline V gene. In DNA form, the CDR3 reads TGTGCCAGCAGCTTAAACGGCCCTCCTCTCGGGCAGTACTTC. Protein: CASSLNGPPLGQYF.

The V call is TRBV5-8, the J call TRBJ1-4; D unclear. Germline V lookup: CDR1 SGHTS, CDR2 YDEGEE. The CDR3 runs to 16 residues. Trimming shortened V by 0 bases and J by 5 bases, and 14 bases separated the two germline ends. The CDR3 here is CASSLGNGNPNEKLFF. The DNA for the CDR3 is TGTGCCAGCAGCTTGGGGAACGGCAACCCAAATGAAAAACTGTTTTTT.